Reported below is one TCR beta chain. Time point of the sample: peak reinfection, 3 to 8 weeks after reinfection detection. No in vitro expansion preceded TCR sequencing of the sorted cells. The table came from immunoSEQ multiplex PCR; TCRdb's copy has only in-frame clones and leaves some out. The repertoire consists of around 45,000 clones, with approximately 88% occurring once and the leading ten covering 1.2%. These data are taken from a study of memory CD8 T cells in hepatitis C reinfection. The CDR3 is 14 residues long. Germline-derived CDR1 and CDR2 are LNHDA and SQIVND (reference sequence). The sample comprised naive CD8+ T cells sorted from blood. V gene TRBV19 combines with J gene TRBJ2-5, with 8 bases matching TRBD1. The J call may be incorrect, as the DNA end agrees better with TRBJ2-7. The clonotype comes from a man between 18 and 35 years old with hepatitis C virus infection. The CDR3 spells CASSLGTGAYEQYF. CDR3 nucleotides: TGTGCCAGTAGTTTGGGGACAGGTGCTTACGAGCAGTACTTC.